These 3 T cell receptor beta chains originate from one sample sequenced in a study of OX40 agonist ivuxolimab in advanced cancers. Sequenced by immunoSEQ multiplex PCR; TCRdb stores in-frame clones only, minus some. The sample comprises more than 75,000 clones, roughly 80% of which are singletons, and over 5% rests with the top ten. Specimen: CD4+ or CD8+ T cells sorted from blood, collected in a trial of the OX40 agonist ivuxolimab. The receptors here all came from an adult with an advanced solid tumor such as melanoma, head and neck, liver or kidney cancer.

This clone showed up just a few times. The rearrangement uses TRBV21-1 and TRBJ2-3. TRBV21-1 is designated a pseudogene. The CDR3 runs 18 residues. CDR3 sequence (DNA): TGTGCCAGCAGCAAAGTGGCCAGTCACTTGGTTCGCACAGATACGCAGTATTTT. Protein sequence: CASSKVASHLVRTDTQYF.

The chain has TRBV7-8 and TRBJ1-5; D is unclear. This CDR3 spans 13 amino acids. From germline, CDR1 is SGHVS and CDR2 FQNEAQ. The V end lost 1 base, the J end lost 5 bases, and 6 bases lay between the germline ends. The CDR3 DNA is TGTGCCAGCAGCTTAGGGCGGGATCAGCCCCAGCATTTT. It specifies CASSLGRDQPQHF.

The chain employs TRBV2 and TRBJ2-3; TRBD1 might be the D (5 bases). The CDR3 covers 15 residues. Looked up from germline, CDR1 is SNHLY and CDR2 is FYNNEI. V dropped 2 bases and J dropped 8 bases, with 17 bases sitting between them. The CDR3 nucleotides are TGTGCCAGCAGTGAATTGTCAGGGCGCCCTCCTACGCAGTATTTT. It encodes CASSELSGRPPTQYF.